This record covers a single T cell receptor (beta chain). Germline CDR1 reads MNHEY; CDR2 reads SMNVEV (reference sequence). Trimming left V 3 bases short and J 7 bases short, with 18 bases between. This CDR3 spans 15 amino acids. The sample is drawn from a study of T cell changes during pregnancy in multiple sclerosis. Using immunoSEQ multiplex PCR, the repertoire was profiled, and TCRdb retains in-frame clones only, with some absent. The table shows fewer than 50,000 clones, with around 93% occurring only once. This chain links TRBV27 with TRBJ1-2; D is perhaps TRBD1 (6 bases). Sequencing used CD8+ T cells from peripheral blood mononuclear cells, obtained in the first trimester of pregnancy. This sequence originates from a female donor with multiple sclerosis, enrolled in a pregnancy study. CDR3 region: CASSFLRGGSGGYTF. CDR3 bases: TGTGCCAGCAGTTTTCTCAGGGGTGGATCGGGTGGCTACACCTTC.